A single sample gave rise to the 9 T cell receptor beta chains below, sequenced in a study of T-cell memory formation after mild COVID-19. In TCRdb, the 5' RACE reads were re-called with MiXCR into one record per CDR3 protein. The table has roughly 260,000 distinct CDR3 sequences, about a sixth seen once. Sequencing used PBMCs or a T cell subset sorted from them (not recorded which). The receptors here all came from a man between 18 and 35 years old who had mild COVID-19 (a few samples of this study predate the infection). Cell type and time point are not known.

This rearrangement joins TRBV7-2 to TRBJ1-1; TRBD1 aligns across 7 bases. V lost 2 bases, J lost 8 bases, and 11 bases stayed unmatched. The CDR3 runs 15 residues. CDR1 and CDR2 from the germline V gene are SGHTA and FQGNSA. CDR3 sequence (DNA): TGTGCCAGCAGCTTAAACACGCTCAGGGGGACAGAAGCTTTCTTT. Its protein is CASSLNTLRGTEAFF.

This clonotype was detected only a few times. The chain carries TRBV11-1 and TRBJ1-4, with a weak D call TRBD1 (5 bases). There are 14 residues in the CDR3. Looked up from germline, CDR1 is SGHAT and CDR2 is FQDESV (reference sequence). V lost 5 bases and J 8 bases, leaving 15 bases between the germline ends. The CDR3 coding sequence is TGTGCCAGCAGCGTGGGACGGACCTCAGAAAAACTGTTTTTT. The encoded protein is CASSVGRTSEKLFF. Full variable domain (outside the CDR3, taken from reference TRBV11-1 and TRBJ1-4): EAEVAQSPRYKITEKSQAVAFWCDPISGHATLYWYRQILGQGPELLVQFQDESVVDDSQLPKDRFSAERLKGVDSTLKIQPAELGDSAMYLCASSVGRTSEKLFFGSGTQLSVL.

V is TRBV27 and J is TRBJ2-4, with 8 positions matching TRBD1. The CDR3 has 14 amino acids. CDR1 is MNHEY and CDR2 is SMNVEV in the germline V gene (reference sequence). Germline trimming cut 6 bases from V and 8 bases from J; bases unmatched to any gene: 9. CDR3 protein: CASRSPDRVDIQYF. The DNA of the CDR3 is TGTGCCAGCAGATCTCCGGACAGGGTGGACATTCAGTACTTC.

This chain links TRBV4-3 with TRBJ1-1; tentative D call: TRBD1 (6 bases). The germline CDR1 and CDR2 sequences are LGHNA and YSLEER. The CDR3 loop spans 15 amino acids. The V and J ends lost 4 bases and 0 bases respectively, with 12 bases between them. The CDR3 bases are TGCGCCAGCAGCCCACAAGGGGGGGTGAACACTGAAGCTTTCTTT. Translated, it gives CASSPQGGVNTEAFF.

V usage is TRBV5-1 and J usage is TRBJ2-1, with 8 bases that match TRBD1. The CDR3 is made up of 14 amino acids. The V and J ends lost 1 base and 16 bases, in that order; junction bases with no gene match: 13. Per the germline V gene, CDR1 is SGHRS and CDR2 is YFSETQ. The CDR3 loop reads CASSLTGGGSRSFF. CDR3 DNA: TGCGCCAGCAGCTTGACAGGGGGTGGCAGCCGATCATTCTTC.

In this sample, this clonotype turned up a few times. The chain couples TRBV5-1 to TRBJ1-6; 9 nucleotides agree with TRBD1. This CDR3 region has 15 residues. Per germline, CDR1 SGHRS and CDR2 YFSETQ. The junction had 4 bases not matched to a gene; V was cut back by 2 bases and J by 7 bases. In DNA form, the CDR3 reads TGCGCCAGCAGCTTTGGGGACAGGGAGAATTCACCCCTCCACTTT. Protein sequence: CASSFGDRENSPLHF.

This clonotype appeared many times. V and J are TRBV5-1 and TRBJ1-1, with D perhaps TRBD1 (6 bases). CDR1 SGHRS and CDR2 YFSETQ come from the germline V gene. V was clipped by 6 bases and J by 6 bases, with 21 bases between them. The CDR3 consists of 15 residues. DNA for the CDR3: TGCGCCAGCAACCTAGGGGGGAAGAAGGGTCCTGAAGCTTTCTTT. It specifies CASNLGGKKGPEAFF.

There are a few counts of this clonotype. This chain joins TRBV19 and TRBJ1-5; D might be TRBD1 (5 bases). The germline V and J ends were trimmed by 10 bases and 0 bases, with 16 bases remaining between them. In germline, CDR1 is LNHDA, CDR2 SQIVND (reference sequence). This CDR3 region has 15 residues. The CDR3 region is CATTWGFYSNQPQHF. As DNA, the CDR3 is TGTGCCACCACTTGGGGCTTCTATAGCAATCAGCCCCAGCATTTT.

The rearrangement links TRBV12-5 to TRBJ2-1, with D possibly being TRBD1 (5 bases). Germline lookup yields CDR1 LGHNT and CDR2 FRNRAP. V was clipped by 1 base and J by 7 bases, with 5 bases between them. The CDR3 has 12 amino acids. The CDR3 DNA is TGTGCTAGTGGTTTGGACAGGAATGAGCAGTTCTTC. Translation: CASGLDRNEQFF.